Shown below are 18 T cell receptor beta chains from a single sample sequenced in a study of T cells in Graves' hyperthyroidism and ophthalmopathy. Amplification of TCR beta CDR3 regions was performed using RNA transcripts as template. Initially, a first-round RT-PCR of the TCR CDR3 employed the HTBI primer set. A single record per CDR3 protein comes from TCRdb applying MiXCR to the multiplex PCR reads. The top ten clones hold 9.2% of a sample with about 360,000 distinct CDR3 sequences, roughly 13% of them seen once. Sequencing was done on a sample of blood. The receptors were sampled from a woman aged 18-29 years with Graves' hyperthyroidism.

This clonotype appeared a few times. The chain recombines TRBV19 with TRBJ1-3; a weak D match, TRBD1 (5 bases). V was pared by 7 bases and J by 1 base, with 14 bases between. The CDR3 contains 15 residues. Germline CDR1 reads LNHDA; CDR2 reads SQIVND (reference sequence). DNA for the CDR3: TGTGCCAGTATTTCGGGGGATGCTTCTGGAAACACCATATATTTT. It is translated as CASISGDASGNTIYF.

This clonotype was counted at least ten times. The chain recombines TRBV9 with TRBJ2-1; 7 bases match TRBD1. The germline CDR1 and CDR2 sequences are SGDLS and YYNGEE. There are 15 residues in the CDR3. Trimming cost V 6 bases and J 3 bases; bases outside gene matches: 9. The CDR3 coding sequence is TGTGCCAGCACCTCCGAGGGGGCCAACTACAATGAGCAGTTCTTC. Its translation is CASTSEGANYNEQFF.

The table lists this clonotype with many counts. V is TRBV2 and J is TRBJ2-3, with a possible D match to TRBD1 (6 bases). CDR1 is SNHLY and CDR2 is FYNNEI in the germline V gene. Trimming removed 6 bases from V and 7 bases from J, with 26 bases in between. The CDR3 runs to 17 residues. CDR3 residues: CASSAKTSPGHENTQYF. CDR3 bases: TGTGCCAGCAGCGCTAAAACAAGTCCGGGACACGAAAATACGCAGTATTTT.

This clonotype was counted many times. The chain joins TRBV7-9 to TRBJ1-1; D remains unclear. The V end was cut by 2 bases, the J end by 8 bases, with 12 bases between. The CDR3 totals 13 residues. Per the germline V gene, CDR1 is SEHNR and CDR2 is FQNEAQ (reference sequence). CDR3 sequence: CASSLPPGPEAFF. The CDR3 nucleotides read TGTGCCAGCAGCTTACCCCCCGGGCCGGAAGCTTTCTTT.

The chain recombines TRBV29-1 with TRBJ2-7; TRBD2 is a possible D gene (5 bases). Germline V CDR1 and CDR2: SQVTM, ANQGSEA. V dropped 5 bases and J dropped 1 base, with 15 bases sitting between them. CDR3 length: 14 amino acids. Here the CDR3 reads CSVTAVGYSYEQYF. CDR3 nucleotide sequence: TGCAGCGTTACAGCGGTCGGTTATTCCTACGAGCAGTACTTC.

This clonotype has a count of ten or more. The chain joins TRBV7-9 to TRBJ1-1, with TRBD1 identical over 7 bases. This CDR3 contains 14 residues. Trimming cost V 3 bases and J 3 bases; bases outside gene matches: 4. Germline CDR1 and CDR2: SEHNR and FQNEAQ (reference sequence). CDR3 DNA: TGTGCCAGCAGCTTTGGACAGGCGGACACTGAAGCTTTCTTT. Its protein is CASSFGQADTEAFF.

In this sample, this clonotype turned up many times. V is TRBV3-1 and J is TRBJ2-1; 10 bases align to TRBD2. The CDR3 spans 16 residues. Germline V gene lookup returns CDR1 LGHDT and CDR2 YNNKEL (reference sequence). The trim removed 5 bases at V and 7 bases at J, leaving 11 bases unmatched. CDR3: CASSASFRTSGNEQFF. The CDR3 DNA sequence: TGTGCCAGCAGCGCATCTTTTCGGACTAGCGGAAATGAGCAGTTCTTC.

This clonotype was found many times. The chain uses TRBV24-1 and TRBJ2-7; maybe TRBD2 (5 bases). The V end was cut by 3 bases, the J end by 3 bases, with 11 bases between. Germline values: CDR1 KGHDR, CDR2 SFDVKD. The CDR3 runs to 14 residues. The chain's CDR3 is CATSDGAADYEQYF. CDR3 coding DNA: TGTGCCACCAGTGATGGAGCGGCCGACTACGAGCAGTACTTC.

In the case of this clonotype: Germline is not matched at one junction end, which may reflect a read error. The CDR3 region is CASGLTRGGNQPQHF. CDR3 DNA sequence: TGTGCCAGCGGCTTAACCAGGGGAGGCAATCAGCCCCAGCATTTT. The genes are TRBV7-9 and TRBJ1-5; D may be TRBD1 (6 bases). This CDR3 has 15 residues. Germline V gene lookup returns CDR1 SEHNR and CDR2 FQNEAQ (reference sequence).

This clonotype has a count of ten or more. CDR3 sequence reads: CSGQSTRGLLNEQFF. CDR3 coding DNA: TGCAGTGGCCAATCGACTCGGGGCCTCCTCAATGAGCAGTTCTTC. The chain carries TRBV20-1 and TRBJ2-1, with D possibly called TRBD1 or TRBD2 (5 bases each). Germline V gene data show CDR1 as DFQATT and CDR2 as SNEGSKA (reference sequence). Between the trimmed V and J ends, which lost 7 bases and 6 bases, there was a span of 22 bases. The CDR3 is made up of 15 amino acids.

There are many counts of this clonotype. The V call is TRBV12-3 or TRBV12-4, the J call TRBJ1-6; 7 bases agree with TRBD1. The V segment lost 2 bases and the J segment 8 bases; nucleotides outside the gene matches: 6. The CDR3 consists of 15 residues. CDR3 DNA: TGTGCCAGCAGTTTATGGGGGACAGCGGATTCACCCCTCCACTTT. Amino acid sequence: CASSLWGTADSPLHF.

The sample holds many counts of this clonotype. This chain connects TRBV6-1 to TRBJ1-1; TRBD1 aligns across 11 bases. This CDR3 region has 15 residues. Germline V gene lookup returns CDR1 MNHNS and CDR2 SASEGT. The V and J ends lost 3 bases and 4 bases, in that order; junction bases with no gene match: 4. In DNA, the CDR3 is TGTGCCAGCAGTGAGGACAGGGGGCGCGTCACTGAAGCTTTCTTT. Translating gives CASSEDRGRVTEAFF.

This clonotype was picked up many times. The V call is TRBV20-1, the J call TRBJ2-7, with 14 bases aligning to TRBD2. The J segment lost 4 bases and the V segment lost 6 bases, leaving 11 bases of the junction unmatched. Germline V CDR1 and CDR2: DFQATT, SNEGSKA (reference sequence). The CDR3 is made up of 16 amino acids. CDR3 coding DNA: TGCAGTGCACCTAAGGGACTAGCGGGAGAGCCGTACGAGCAGTACTTC. Translating gives CSAPKGLAGEPYEQYF.

The table lists this clonotype with many counts. The chain has TRBV7-2 and TRBJ1-1; 8 positions agree with TRBD1. Unmatched junction bases numbered 13, after V lost 6 bases and J lost 7 bases. Germline V gene data show CDR1 as SGHTA and CDR2 as FQGNSA. The CDR3 runs to 15 residues. CDR3 residues: CASSPGQGLTDEAFF. In DNA form, the CDR3 reads TGTGCCAGCAGTCCAGGACAGGGTTTAACGGATGAAGCTTTCTTT.

The rearrangement links TRBV3-1 to TRBJ2-1; 7 nucleotides align to TRBD1. Germline loops: CDR1 LGHDT, CDR2 YNNKEL (reference sequence). CDR3 size: 13 residues. V was pared by 4 bases and J by 9 bases, with 6 bases of the junction left unmatched. The DNA of the CDR3 is TGTGCCAGCAGCCGGGACAGCCTGGGTGAGCAGTTCTTC. Translation: CASSRDSLGEQFF.

The chain uses TRBV12-3 or TRBV12-4 and TRBJ2-1, with TRBD2 identical over 9 bases. This CDR3 contains 17 residues. V dropped 6 bases and J dropped 6; count of bases not matched to a gene: 15. The CDR3 coding sequence is TGTGCCAGCAGCTACGACCTAGCGGGGCACGGTTTCAATGAGCAGTTCTTC. As protein: CASSYDLAGHGFNEQFF.

This clonotype was picked up a small number of times. The chain is built from TRBV19 and TRBJ1-6; D gene unclear. The CDR3 extends over 17 amino acids. CDR1 and CDR2 (germline): LNHDA, SQIVND (reference sequence). Trimming took 4 bases from V and 3 from J, leaving 16 bases between them. CDR3 nucleotide sequence: TGTGCCAGTAGTACCCCTCAAGGGAGGAACTATAATTCACCCCTCCACTTT. Amino acid sequence: CASSTPQGRNYNSPLHF.

This clonotype was counted between two and nine times. This sequence joins TRBV14 and TRBJ2-4, with a possible D match to TRBD1 (7 bases). In germline, CDR1 is SGHDN, CDR2 FVKESK. The CDR3 runs 15 residues. V lost 0 bases and J 9 bases, leaving 15 bases between the germline ends. CDR3 sequence (DNA): TGTGCCAGCAGCCAAGATATGGTGCAGGGGGGCATTCAGTACTTC. This sequence encodes CASSQDMVQGGIQYF.